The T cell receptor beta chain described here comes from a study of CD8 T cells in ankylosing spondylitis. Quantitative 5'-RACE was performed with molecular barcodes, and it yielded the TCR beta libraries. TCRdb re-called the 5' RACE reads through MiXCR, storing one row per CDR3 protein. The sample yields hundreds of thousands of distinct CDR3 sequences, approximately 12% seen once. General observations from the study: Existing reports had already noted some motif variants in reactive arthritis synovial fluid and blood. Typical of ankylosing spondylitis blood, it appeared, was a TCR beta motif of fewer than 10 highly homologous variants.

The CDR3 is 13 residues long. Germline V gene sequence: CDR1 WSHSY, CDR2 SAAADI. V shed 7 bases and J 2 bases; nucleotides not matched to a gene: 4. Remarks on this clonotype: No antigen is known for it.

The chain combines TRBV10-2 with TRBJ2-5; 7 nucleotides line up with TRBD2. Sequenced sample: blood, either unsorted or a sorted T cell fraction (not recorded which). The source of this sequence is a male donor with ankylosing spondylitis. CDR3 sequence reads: CASKRGGQETQYF. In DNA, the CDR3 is TGCGCCAGCAAGAGGGGAGGGCAAGAGACCCAGTACTTC.